Following are 28 T cell receptor beta chains from one sample sequenced in a study of early T cells in non-severe SARS-CoV-2 infection. TCRdb re-analysed the 5' RACE reads in MiXCR, keeping a single row per CDR3 protein. The table includes approximately 97,000 distinct CDR3 sequences, about 10% detected once. Source: whole blood, taken at baseline. The receptors shown here come from an adult who was a healthcare worker with PCR-confirmed SARS-CoV-2 infection or an uninfected control (not recorded which).

The chain employs TRBV20-1 and TRBJ2-2; D is possibly TRBD2 (6 bases). The CDR3 is 13 amino acids. Germline V lookup: CDR1 DFQATT, CDR2 SNEGSKA (reference sequence). Trimming removed 6 bases at V and 7 bases at J, with 15 bases between. CDR3 coding DNA: TGCAGTGCAGTAGTACCCGGGGGCGGGGAGCTGTTTTTT. It encodes CSAVVPGGGELFF.

This clonotype was recorded a few times. The chain couples TRBV7-9 to TRBJ2-1; D not certain. Germline V CDR1 and CDR2: SEHNR, FQNEAQ (reference sequence). The CDR3 is 11 amino acids. V lost 2 bases and J lost 9, with 5 bases in between. The CDR3, as DNA: TGTGCCAGCAGCTTATTGAGTGAGCAGTTCTTC. It translates to CASSLLSEQFF.

A few counts support this clonotype. The rearrangement uses TRBV3-1 and TRBJ1-3; D ambiguous. Trimming took 6 bases from V and 3 from J, leaving 6 bases between them. The CDR3 length is 12 residues. Per the germline V gene, CDR1 is LGHDT and CDR2 is YNNKEL (reference sequence). The CDR3 is CASSLLGNTIYF. DNA for the CDR3: TGTGCCAGCAGTCTTCTTGGAAACACCATATATTTT.

This clonotype was counted ten times or more. V is TRBV4-3 and J is TRBJ2-3; no reliable D call. The germline CDR1 and CDR2 sequences are LGHNA and YSLEER. The V and J ends lost 0 bases and 6 bases respectively, with 7 bases between them. This CDR3 has 13 residues. CDR3 bases: TGCGCCAGCAGCCAAGAAAGGCGGGATACGCAGTATTTT. Translation gives CASSQERRDTQYF.

This sequence joins TRBV4-2 and TRBJ2-5; 12 bases fit TRBD2. The V segment lost 3 bases and the J segment 3 bases; nucleotides outside the gene matches: 2. Per the germline V gene, CDR1 is LGHNA and CDR2 is YNFKEQ. This CDR3 is 15 amino acids long. CDR3 nucleotides: TGTGCCAGCAGCCAGGCTAGCGGGGGGGAAGAGACCCAGTACTTC. Translating it yields CASSQASGGEETQYF.

In this sample, this clonotype turned up a few times. The genes are TRBV6-2 or TRBV6-3 and TRBJ2-7; D remains ambiguous. Germline loops: CDR1 MNHEY, CDR2 SVGEGT. Trimming shortened V by 2 bases and J by 5 bases, and 7 bases separated the two germline ends. CDR3 size: 12 residues. CDR3 DNA sequence: TGTGCCAGCAGTTACGGCTTCCACGAGCAGTACTTC. It translates to CASSYGFHEQYF.

V is TRBV29-1 and J is TRBJ2-7, with 7 bases that match TRBD1. V gave up 6 bases and J gave up 2 bases; unmatched junction bases: 10. Germline CDR1 reads SQVTM; CDR2 reads ANQGSEA. This CDR3 comprises 14 residues. The CDR3 loop is CSVDSGQPAYEQYF. The CDR3 nucleotides are TGCAGCGTGGACTCGGGACAGCCTGCCTACGAGCAGTACTTC.

This clonotype turned up a few times. At one of its ends the junction is not consistent with the germline gene, which may arise from a read error. The genes are TRBV6-1 and TRBJ2-3; 7 bases are a match to TRBD1. Per the germline V gene, CDR1 is MNHNS and CDR2 is SASEGT. The CDR3 sequence is 14 residues long. CDR3 bases: TGTGCCAGCAGAGAAGGACAGGAGAGAGATACGCAGTATTTT. Translation gives CASREGQERDTQYF.

This clonotype occurred a few times. The chain carries TRBV11-3 and TRBJ1-1; TRBD1 matches at 7 bases. The germline gives CDR1 SGHNT, CDR2 YENEEA. After removal of 5 bases from V and 1 base from J, the junction contained 7 bases not matched to a gene. CDR3 length: 15 amino acids. The CDR3 DNA reads TGTGCCAGCAGCCAGACCGGGACAGCGAACACTGAAGCTTTCTTT. Translated: CASSQTGTANTEAFF.

In its sample, this clonotype was seen a few times. V gene TRBV29-1 combines with J gene TRBJ2-1, with 9 positions matching TRBD1. CDR3 length: 15 residues. Germline CDR1 and CDR2: SQVTM and ANQGSEA. V shed 1 base and J 5 bases; nucleotides not matched to a gene: 6. CDR3 in amino acids: CSVEAAGTGNNEQFF. In DNA, the CDR3 is TGCAGCGTTGAAGCGGCAGGGACAGGGAACAATGAGCAGTTCTTC.

This chain uses TRBV30 with TRBJ1-2; tentatively, D is TRBD1 (6 bases). This CDR3 is built from 12 residues. Trimming left V 3 bases short and J 8 bases short, with 13 bases between. From germline, CDR1 is GTSNPN and CDR2 SVGIG (reference sequence). The CDR3 protein is CAWRPNRVGYTF. CDR3 bases: TGTGCCTGGAGGCCGAACAGGGTCGGCTACACCTTC.

This clonotype came up a few times. The chain combines TRBV9 with TRBJ2-1; D is unclear. From germline, CDR1 is SGDLS and CDR2 YYNGEE. V shed 5 bases and J shed 7 bases, with 13 bases lying between them. The CDR3 has 13 amino acids. The CDR3 nucleotides are TGTGCCAGCAGGGGCCCGGTGGGGAATGAGCAGTTCTTC. Protein: CASRGPVGNEQFF.

This clonotype was counted many times. The CDR3 bases are TGTGCCAGCCGGGGGGCGGGAACCGGGGAGCTGTTTTTT. This codes for CASRGAGTGELFF. The chain couples TRBV11-2 to TRBJ2-2; D might be TRBD2 (7 bases). The CDR3 is made up of 13 amino acids. Germline V lookup: CDR1 SGHAT, CDR2 FQNNGV. Trimming pared 8 bases from V and 5 bases from J, leaving 12 bases between. Full variable domain (missing parts from reference TRBV11-2 and TRBJ2-2): EAGVAQSPRYKIIEKRQSVAFWCNPISGHATLYWYQQILGQGPKLLIQFQNNGVVDDSQLPKDRFSAERLKGVDSTLKIQPAKLEDSAVYLCASRGAGTGELFFGEGSRLTVL.

As to this clonotype: The junction departs from the called germline gene at one end, perhaps through a read error. V and J are TRBV7-9 and TRBJ2-5; 8 positions match TRBD2. The CDR3 sequence is 15 residues long. Germline CDR1 reads SEHNR; CDR2 reads FQNEAQ (reference sequence). CDR3 in DNA: TGTGCCAGCAGTGATAGCGGGACCTACCAAGAGACCCAGGACTTC. It translates to CASSDSGTYQETQDF.

The sample holds a few counts of this clonotype. In DNA, the CDR3 is TGTGCCAGCAGCTTACACGCAGCAAACACTGAAGCTTTCTTT. Its translation is CASSLHAANTEAFF. The rearrangement uses TRBV7-3 and TRBJ1-1, with no clear D. The CDR3 has 14 amino acids. Trimming stripped 2 bases from V and 2 bases from J, with 9 bases between. CDR1 and CDR2 from the germline V gene are SGHTA and FQGTGA.

This clonotype was picked up many times. This rearrangement joins TRBV9 to TRBJ2-3; D uncertain. V lost 2 bases and J lost 2, with 6 bases in between. Germline V gene data show CDR1 as SGDLS and CDR2 as YYNGEE. This CDR3 is 13 amino acids long. The CDR3 bases are TGTGCCAGCAGCGTCCTTAACACAGATACGCAGTATTTT. As protein: CASSVLNTDTQYF.

Only a few counts were recorded for this clonotype. V gene TRBV10-2 combines with J gene TRBJ2-7; D tentatively fits TRBD1 or TRBD2 (5 bases each). This CDR3 contains 15 residues. CDR1 is WSHSY and CDR2 is SAAADI in the germline V gene. V lost 0 bases to trimming and J lost 3 bases, with 12 bases between them. The CDR3 reads CASSESAVQGYEQYF. DNA of the CDR3: TGCGCCAGCAGTGAGTCAGCGGTGCAGGGCTACGAGCAGTACTTC.

This clonotype was recorded at least ten times. The chain uses TRBV6-2 or TRBV6-3 and TRBJ2-1; tentatively, D is TRBD2 (6 bases). Germline V gene sequence: CDR1 MNHEY, CDR2 SVGEGT. V was clipped by 7 bases and J by 0 bases, with 25 bases between them. The CDR3 covers 19 residues. CDR3 nucleotide sequence: TGTGCCAGCACCTCGGAAGTTGGGGGGACGGAGGGCTCCTACAATGAGCAGTTCTTC. It is translated as CASTSEVGGTEGSYNEQFF.

Ten or more counts support this clonotype. This chain joins TRBV29-1 and TRBJ1-2; D perhaps matches TRBD1 (6 bases). The CDR3 contains 13 residues. V gave up 7 bases and J gave up 7 bases, with 19 bases separating them. The germline CDR1 and CDR2 sequences are SQVTM and ANQGSEA. The CDR3 DNA sequence: TGCAGCGCCCTGGACAGATACATAAGTGGCTACACCTTC. It encodes CSALDRYISGYTF.

The chain couples TRBV3-1 to TRBJ1-6; D possibly corresponds to TRBD1 (5 bases). V lost 0 bases, J lost 10 bases, and 16 bases lay in between. This CDR3 is 16 amino acids long. The germline CDR1 and CDR2 sequences are LGHDT and YNNKEL (reference sequence). As DNA, the CDR3 is TGTGCCAGCAGCCAAGATGGCGGCAGGGTTTTCTCACCCCTCCACTTT. Residues: CASSQDGGRVFSPLHF.

This clonotype turned up a few times. The chain joins TRBV3-1 to TRBJ2-1; D is unresolved. Germline CDR1 reads LGHDT; CDR2 reads YNNKEL (reference sequence). The V and J ends lost 1 base and 5 bases respectively, with 3 bases between them. The CDR3 length is 12 residues. DNA of the CDR3: TGTGCCAGCAGCCAAGTGAACAATGAGCAGTTCTTC. Translating it yields CASSQVNNEQFF.

The chain combines TRBV7-2 with TRBJ2-7; D unresolved. This CDR3 is 15 amino acids long. Germline-derived CDR1 and CDR2 are SGHTA and FQGNSA. Trimming removed 3 bases at V and 2 bases at J, with 14 bases between. CDR3 region: CASSFLVTPPYEQYF. As DNA, the CDR3 is TGTGCCAGCAGCTTTTTAGTGACTCCTCCCTACGAGCAGTACTTC. Full variable domain (outside the CDR3, taken from reference TRBV7-2 and TRBJ2-7): GAGVSQSPSNKVTEKGKDVELRCDPISGHTALYWYRQSLGQGLEFLIYFQGNSAPDKSGLPSDRFSAERTGGSVSTLTIQRTQQEDSAVYLCASSFLVTPPYEQYFGPGTRLTVT.

The rearrangement links TRBV5-4 to TRBJ2-7; D perhaps matches TRBD2 (6 bases). Trimming pared 3 bases from V and 6 bases from J, leaving 16 bases between. CDR3 length: 14 residues. The germline gives CDR1 SGHNT, CDR2 YYREEE (reference sequence). The CDR3 spells CASSSRDSSSEQYF. CDR3 DNA sequence: TGTGCCAGCAGCTCCCGGGACTCTAGTTCCGAGCAGTACTTC.

This clonotype has ten or more counts. The chain is built from TRBV29-1 and TRBJ1-3; D is perhaps TRBD1 (5 bases). V dropped 7 bases and J dropped 0 bases, with 10 bases sitting between them. In germline, CDR1 is SQVTM, CDR2 ANQGSEA. The CDR3 is 13 amino acids. The CDR3 loop is CSAAGTSGNTIYF. The CDR3 DNA reads TGCAGCGCGGCGGGGACCTCTGGAAACACCATATATTTT.

This clonotype has a count of ten or more. The genes are TRBV10-2 and TRBJ2-7, with 8 positions matching TRBD2. This CDR3 region has 13 residues. Per germline, CDR1 WSHSY and CDR2 SAAADI. J gave up 6 bases and V 1 base, and 2 bases lay outside the gene matches. The CDR3 region is CASSELLAVEQYF. Here the CDR3 DNA reads TGCGCCAGCAGTGAGTTACTAGCGGTCGAGCAGTACTTC.

This clonotype was detected only a few times. This rearrangement joins TRBV7-2 to TRBJ2-5; D call uncertain. Germline V CDR1 and CDR2: SGHTA, FQGNSA. The CDR3 is made up of 13 amino acids. Trimming pared 5 bases from V and 5 bases from J, leaving 12 bases between. CDR3 DNA: TGTGCCAGCAGCCCTCGGGCGAGCGAGACCCAGTACTTC. It encodes CASSPRASETQYF.

This chain joins TRBV19 and TRBJ1-5; 8 nucleotides line up with TRBD1. The CDR3 loop spans 15 amino acids. The V and J ends lost 4 bases and 4 bases, in that order; junction bases with no gene match: 6. Germline V CDR1 and CDR2: LNHDA, SQIVND (reference sequence). CDR3 in amino acids: CASSTRDRTNQPQHF. As DNA, the CDR3 is TGTGCCAGTAGTACCCGGGACAGGACTAATCAGCCCCAGCATTTT.

This clonotype was recorded a few times. As DNA, the CDR3 is TGTGCCAGCTCCATCACGGGGAGACAGGGATCGGATACGCAGTATTTT. Translating it yields CASSITGRQGSDTQYF. This rearrangement joins TRBV25-1 to TRBJ2-3; 7 bases agree with TRBD1. The V gene's germline CDR1 is MGHDK and CDR2 SYGVNS. V was pared by 8 bases and J by 6 bases, with 17 bases of the junction left unmatched. The CDR3 loop spans 16 amino acids.